A single T cell receptor beta chain is shown here with its context. Constant-region reverse primers amplified full-length variable regions, followed by semi-nested Nested Universal Primer A PCR. In TCRdb, the 5' RACE reads were re-called with MiXCR into one record per CDR3 protein. The sample lists tens of thousands of distinct CDR3 sequences; 28% were seen once. The CDR3 has 14 residues. CDR1 SGHRS and CDR2 YFSETQ come from the germline V gene. Trimming removed 1 base at V and 4 bases at J, with 8 bases between. The sample comprised tumor-infiltrating memory CD4+ T cells sorted from the breast tumor. Subset of the sample: memory CD4+ T cells, CD4+CD45RO+CD25-. The chain carries TRBV5-1 and TRBJ1-4; D perhaps matches TRBD1 (5 bases). The clonotype originates from a female donor with breast cancer. The CDR3 loop is CASSLTGGNEKLFF. DNA for the CDR3: TGCGCCAGCAGCTTGACAGGCGGTAATGAAAAACTGTTTTTT.